Many counts were recorded for the clone carrying this T cell receptor (beta chain). Its specificity is not known. For ophthalmopathy patients, the Clinical Activity Score was at least 3 and the NOSPECS grade at least 4; duration was under 3 months. Clinical symptoms, serum thyroxine, TRAb, thyroid ultrasound and orbital computed tomography informed diagnoses. RNA transcripts yielded amplified TCR beta CDR3 regions. A set of HTBI primers served as the primers for a first-round RT-PCR of the TCR CDR3. One entry per CDR3 protein results from TCRdb running MiXCR on the multiplex PCR reads. This table holds roughly 500,000 distinct CDR3 sequences, approximately 25% found once. The sample is drawn from a study of T cells in Graves' hyperthyroidism and ophthalmopathy. Study-level background: Once the initial diagnosis was made, peripheral blood was obtained before any treatment. Study-level points and caveats: Model output signaled ophthalmopathy a median roughly 6 months ahead of onset.

The sequenced material came from blood. The receptor was isolated from a woman aged 25 to 45 with Graves' ophthalmopathy.

The CDR3 sequence: CSVEVASFYGYTF. CDR3 DNA: TGCAGCGTTGAAGTTGCATCCTTCTATGGCTACACCTTC. The chain links TRBV29-1 to TRBJ1-2; D gene uncertain. The CDR3 totals 13 residues. Germline-derived CDR1 and CDR2 are SQVTM and ANQGSEA. Trimming shortened V by 1 base and J by 4 bases, and 10 bases separated the two germline ends.